This entry lists 23 T cell receptor beta chains sequenced from one sample in a study of blood T cell repertoires in COVID-19. Here immunoSEQ multiplex PCR was the method, and the copy in TCRdb shows in-frame clones only, minus some. Of about 140,000 clones in the sample, roughly 85% are singletons; the top ten hold approximately 3.6%. Input material: peripheral blood. The receptors stem from a man between 60 and 75 years old with acute or convalescent COVID-19.

V and J are TRBV7-2 and TRBJ1-1; 7 bases match TRBD1. V lost 1 base, J lost 2 bases, and 4 bases stayed unmatched. Germline-derived CDR1 and CDR2 are SGHTA and FQGNSA. There are 15 residues in the CDR3. Written as DNA, the CDR3 is TGTGCCAGCAGCTTAGTGCAGGGGGGAAACACTGAAGCTTTCTTT. It codes for CASSLVQGGNTEAFF.

The gene calls are TRBV14 and TRBJ2-2; D unresolved. This CDR3 is built from 15 residues. Germline V gives CDR1 SGHDN, CDR2 FVKESK. The V and J ends lost 4 bases and 1 base respectively, with 10 bases between them. The CDR3 DNA is TGTGCCAGCAGCCGAACCACCGGGAACACCGGGGAGCTGTTTTTT. Its protein product is CASSRTTGNTGELFF.

In nucleotides, the CDR3 is TGTGCCAGCAGCTTATTACAGGGCTACGAGCAGTACTTC. Translated: CASSLLQGYEQYF. The chain combines TRBV11-2 with TRBJ2-7; a possible D gene is TRBD1 (6 bases). CDR1 and CDR2 (germline): SGHAT, FQNNGV. The CDR3 is 13 amino acids. Trimming pared 2 bases from V and 3 bases from J, leaving 8 bases between.

The chain links TRBV5-1 to TRBJ2-1; 9 nucleotides align to TRBD2. This CDR3 is 18 amino acids long. Germline values: CDR1 SGHRS, CDR2 YFSETQ. The V and J ends lost 4 bases and 5 bases, in that order; junction bases with no gene match: 16. The CDR3 nucleotides are TGCGCCAGCAGCCCAAACGCGGGACTAGCCGGGCCCCACAATGAGCAGTTCTTC. Translating it yields CASSPNAGLAGPHNEQFF.

The chain recombines TRBV5-1 with TRBJ1-5, with D possibly being TRBD1 (5 bases). Trimming cost V 0 bases and J 0 bases, with 7 bases left between them. Germline assignment: CDR1 SGHRS and CDR2 YFSETQ. The CDR3 length is 15 residues. CDR3 sequence (DNA): TGCGCCAGCAGCTTGGGGACAACTAGCAATCAGCCCCAGCATTTT. The encoded protein is CASSLGTTSNQPQHF.

The chain recombines TRBV24-1 with TRBJ2-3; 10 bases agree with TRBD2. Germline-derived CDR1 and CDR2 are KGHDR and SFDVKD. The CDR3 runs 16 residues. V gave up 3 bases and J gave up 4 bases; unmatched junction bases: 6. CDR3: CATSDRSSGGPDTQYF. CDR3 DNA sequence: TGTGCCACCAGTGATCGATCTAGCGGGGGACCAGATACGCAGTATTTT.

The V gene is TRBV10-3, the J gene TRBJ1-1; 8 bases fit TRBD1. Per the germline V gene, CDR1 is ENHRY and CDR2 is SYGVKD. J was trimmed by 1 base and V by 9 bases; bases with no gene match: 10. The CDR3 runs to 15 residues. The CDR3 DNA follows: TGTGCCATACGGACTGGGACAGGAGAGAACACTGAAGCTTTCTTT. It encodes CAIRTGTGENTEAFF.

The J gene is TRBJ2-1, the V gene TRBV9; D uncertain. Trimming cost V 2 bases and J 9 bases, with 12 bases left between them. This CDR3 contains 13 residues. The germline V gene has CDR1 SGDLS and CDR2 YYNGEE. The CDR3 spells CASSVNPSSEQFF. CDR3 nucleotide sequence: TGTGCCAGCAGCGTCAACCCGTCCAGTGAGCAGTTCTTC.

The rearrangement links TRBV2 to TRBJ1-2; TRBD1 is a possible D gene (6 bases). The V gene's germline CDR1 is SNHLY and CDR2 FYNNEI. The CDR3 runs to 15 residues. V was pared by 6 bases and J by 6 bases, with 20 bases between. The CDR3 loop reads CASSQVGARNHGYTF. For the CDR3, the DNA is TGTGCCAGCAGCCAGGTGGGGGCCCGAAACCATGGCTACACCTTC.

V and J are TRBV9 and TRBJ2-2; maybe TRBD1 (5 bases). Per germline, CDR1 SGDLS and CDR2 YYNGEE. This CDR3 has 16 amino acids. Trimming stripped 5 bases from V and 0 bases from J, with 14 bases between. The CDR3 nucleotides are TGTGCCAGCAGTCAAGGGGCTTATGCGAACACCGGGGAGCTGTTTTTT. As protein: CASSQGAYANTGELFF.

The chain combines TRBV12-3 or TRBV12-4 with TRBJ1-2, with a tentative D call TRBD1 (5 bases). This CDR3 comprises 13 residues. V was cut by 3 bases and J by 4 bases, with 9 bases left in between. CDR3 DNA: TGTGCCAGCAGTTTGGAGACAGTCTATGGCTACACCTTC. Translating it yields CASSLETVYGYTF.

Only a few counts were recorded for this clone. DNA for the CDR3: TGTGCCAGCAGCCCGCGGACTAGCGGGACCTCCGAGCAGTACTTC. Encoded protein: CASSPRTSGTSEQYF. The V call is TRBV3-1 (or the pseudogene TRBV3-2), the J call TRBJ2-7; the match to TRBD2 covers 12 bases. This CDR3 has 15 amino acids. Germline V gene data show CDR1 as LGHDT and CDR2 as YNNKEL (reference sequence). Trimming at V came to 4 bases and at J to 6 bases, leaving 7 bases not matched to a gene.

This CDR3 is CASSLYLTSGIYNEQFF. The DNA of the CDR3 is TGTGCCAGCAGTTTATACTTAACTAGCGGGATTTACAATGAGCAGTTCTTC. The chain combines TRBV27 with TRBJ2-1; 10 positions agree with TRBD2. CDR3 size: 17 residues. Trimming at V came to 1 base and at J to 4 bases, leaving 7 bases not matched to a gene. CDR1 MNHEY and CDR2 SMNVEV come from the germline V gene (reference sequence).

The chain recombines TRBV30 with TRBJ1-1; no reliable D call. The V end lost 5 bases, the J end lost 2 bases, and 12 bases lay between the germline ends. Germline V gives CDR1 GTSNPN, CDR2 SVGIG (reference sequence). This CDR3 is 13 amino acids long. CDR3 sequence (DNA): TGTGCCTGGGACCGGGATTCAAACACTGAAGCTTTCTTT. This codes for CAWDRDSNTEAFF.

This sequence joins TRBV2 and TRBJ2-1, with 13 bases identical to TRBD2. Germline trimming cut 10 bases from V and 7 bases from J; bases unmatched to any gene: 7. In germline, CDR1 is SNHLY, CDR2 FYNNEI. This CDR3 spans 14 amino acids. The chain's CDR3 is CATLLAGGGNEQFF. The CDR3 bases are TGTGCCACCTTACTAGCGGGAGGGGGTAATGAGCAGTTCTTC.

The V and J genes are TRBV5-1 and TRBJ2-7, with 13 bases that match TRBD2. Germline V gene lookup returns CDR1 SGHRS and CDR2 YFSETQ. The V segment lost 3 bases and the J segment 0 bases; nucleotides outside the gene matches: 3. There are 16 residues in the CDR3. The CDR3 sequence is CASSSRTSGSSYEQYF. The CDR3, as DNA: TGCGCCAGCAGCTCCAGGACTAGCGGGAGCTCCTACGAGCAGTACTTC.

This chain connects TRBV24-1 to TRBJ2-2; no clear D. This CDR3 has 11 residues. Germline CDR1 and CDR2: KGHDR and SFDVKD. Deletions cut 4 bases from V and 7 bases from J, with 3 bases between. The CDR3 sequence: CATSEYGELFF. The CDR3 DNA reads TGTGCCACCAGTGAATACGGGGAGCTGTTTTTT.

This clone was seen only a few times. The V call is TRBV24-1, the J call TRBJ2-2; perhaps TRBD2 as D (6 bases). Germline-derived CDR1 and CDR2 are KGHDR and SFDVKD. This CDR3 region has 14 residues. Trimming left V 8 bases short and J 2 bases short, with 11 bases between. This CDR3 reads CATNRGTNTGELFF. CDR3 in DNA: TGTGCCACCAACCGGGGGACCAACACCGGGGAGCTGTTTTTT.

This clone has more than one count but fewer than ten. The V gene is TRBV5-6, the J gene TRBJ2-1; 11 bases line up with TRBD2. V shed 4 bases, J shed 0 bases, and the junction held 6 bases outside the gene matches. The CDR3 is made up of 17 amino acids. The V gene's germline CDR1 is SGHDT and CDR2 YYEEEE. In DNA, the CDR3 is TGTGCCAGCAGCGAGGGGACTAGCGGTTTCTCCTACAATGAGCAGTTCTTC. Translating it yields CASSEGTSGFSYNEQFF.

V and J are TRBV9 and TRBJ2-6; 7 nucleotides align to TRBD2. The germline V gene encodes CDR1 SGDLS and CDR2 YYNGEE. The junction had 8 bases not matched to a gene; V was cut back by 2 bases and J by 3 bases. The CDR3 extends over 17 amino acids. The CDR3 protein is CASSVPRGGSGANVLTF. CDR3 nucleotide sequence: TGTGCCAGCAGCGTCCCCCGCGGGGGAAGTGGGGCCAACGTCCTGACTTTC.

This clone occurred a few times. The chain joins TRBV6-5 to TRBJ2-3; 8 nucleotides match TRBD1. Trimming cost V 6 bases and J 4 bases; bases outside gene matches: 6. CDR1 is MNHEY and CDR2 is SVGAGI in the germline V gene. The CDR3 length is 14 residues. This CDR3 is CASSHGQGPDTQYF. Here the CDR3 DNA reads TGTGCCAGCAGCCACGGACAGGGCCCAGATACGCAGTATTTT.

This clone was counted only a few times. The rearrangement links TRBV2 to TRBJ2-5; perhaps TRBD2 as D (5 bases). V lost 1 base and J lost 5, with 8 bases in between. CDR3 length: 13 amino acids. From germline, CDR1 is SNHLY and CDR2 FYNNEI. Here the CDR3 reads CASSEGREETQYF. The DNA of the CDR3 is TGTGCCAGCAGTGAAGGAAGGGAGGAGACCCAGTACTTC.

The chain employs TRBV3-1 (or the pseudogene TRBV3-2) and TRBJ2-2, with 7 bases aligning to TRBD2. V gave up 0 bases and J gave up 1 base; unmatched junction bases: 8. This CDR3 has 18 amino acids. From germline, CDR1 is LGHDT and CDR2 YNNKEL (reference sequence). The CDR3 DNA sequence: TGTGCCAGCAGCCAAGAATTTCTAGCGGCTCTGAACACCGGGGAGCTGTTTTTT. Encoded protein: CASSQEFLAALNTGELFF.